Given below is one T cell receptor beta chain in context. The data are from a study of cytomegalovirus exposure and HLA in healthy donors. This CDR3 is 12 amino acids long. The germline V gene encodes CDR1 SGDLS and CDR2 YYNGEE. V was clipped by 3 bases and J by 4 bases, with 7 bases between them. Amplification used 60 Vbeta primers and 13 Jbeta primers. Clones were sequenced by immunoSEQ multiplex PCR, and TCRdb holds only the in-frame ones, with some missing. The profile covers hundreds of thousands of clones, with just over 75% appearing a single time and 2.7% taken by the ten largest. This receptor was obtained from a woman aged 55-70 years in good health and CMV-seropositive. Sequencing used PBMCs. The chain couples TRBV9 to TRBJ2-5; D gene uncertain. The CDR3, as DNA: TGTGCCAGCAGCGGGGCTATAGAGACCCAGTACTTC. Protein product: CASSGAIETQYF.